The next 26 T cell receptor beta chains were all read from a single sample in a study of cytomegalovirus exposure and HLA in healthy donors. Both 60 Vbeta primers and 13 Jbeta primers went into the PCR. Here immunoSEQ multiplex PCR was the method, and the copy in TCRdb shows in-frame clones only, minus some. Of about 150,000 clones listed, approximately 86% are singletons. Material: PBMCs. These receptors came from a woman aged 50 to 60 in good health and CMV-seropositive.

This chain connects TRBV25-1 to TRBJ1-1; D ambiguous. From germline, CDR1 is MGHDK and CDR2 SYGVNS. This CDR3 is 13 amino acids long. V lost 4 bases, J lost 3 bases, and 9 bases lay in between. Written as DNA, the CDR3 is TGTGCCAGCAGTGGGAGGACGGACACTGAAGCTTTCTTT. Translated, it gives CASSGRTDTEAFF.

The chain recombines TRBV7-9 with TRBJ2-1; 11 bases align to TRBD2. The CDR3 is made up of 19 amino acids. CDR1 SEHNR and CDR2 FQNEAQ come from the germline V gene (reference sequence). With 5 bases clipped from V and 0 bases from J, the junction kept 12 bases outside the gene matches. DNA for the CDR3: TGTGCCAGCAGCACAACGTTGGGGACTAGCGGAAGCTCCTACAATGAGCAGTTCTTC. Encoded protein: CASSTTLGTSGSSYNEQFF.

This chain links TRBV6-6 with TRBJ2-7; a possible D gene is TRBD1 (5 bases). V was shortened by 0 bases and J by 1 base, with 10 bases between the two germline ends. Germline V gene lookup returns CDR1 MNHNY and CDR2 SVGAGI (reference sequence). The CDR3 is 15 residues long. CDR3 amino acids: CASSYSTDPSYEQYF. DNA for the CDR3: TGTGCCAGCAGTTACTCGACAGACCCTTCCTACGAGCAGTACTTC.

The chain recombines TRBV15 with TRBJ2-7; TRBD2 aligns across 7 bases. The CDR3 contains 16 residues. V dropped 0 bases and J dropped 4; count of bases not matched to a gene: 9. CDR1 is LNHNV, CDR2 YYDKDF, per germline (reference sequence). The CDR3 nucleotides are TGTGCCACCAGCAGAGAGGGGGGGACTGTGCGGTACGAGCAGTACTTC. Its protein product is CATSREGGTVRYEQYF.

The chain has TRBV7-2 and TRBJ1-1; 7 nucleotides agree with TRBD1. CDR3 size: 14 residues. Germline loops: CDR1 SGHTA, CDR2 FQGNSA. Losses at the gene ends were 3 bases for V and 6 bases for J; bases not matched to a gene: 7. The CDR3 region has the DNA TGTGCCAGCAGCTTTCGTCCCGGGACAGCTGAAGCTTTCTTT. This gives the protein CASSFRPGTAEAFF.

The rearrangement links TRBV5-1 to TRBJ2-3; 11 nucleotides align to TRBD2. The CDR3 runs to 15 residues. V was pared by 3 bases and J by 6 bases, with 6 bases of the junction left unmatched. The germline CDR1 and CDR2 sequences are SGHRS and YFSETQ. The CDR3 sequence is CASSSLAGGRDTQYF. CDR3 nucleotide sequence: TGCGCCAGCAGCTCCCTAGCGGGGGGCCGGGATACGCAGTATTTT.

The CDR3 spells CASSFTGLNEQFF. CDR3 nucleotide sequence: TGTGCCAGCAGTTTCACAGGGCTCAATGAGCAGTTCTTC. The chain carries TRBV27 and TRBJ2-1; a possible D gene is TRBD1 (6 bases). Trimming took 3 bases from V and 6 from J, leaving 9 bases between them. In germline, CDR1 is MNHEY, CDR2 SMNVEV (reference sequence). The CDR3 consists of 13 residues.

V gene TRBV2 combines with J gene TRBJ2-5; weak D call: TRBD1 (8 bases). Germline V gene sequence: CDR1 SNHLY, CDR2 FYNNEI. This CDR3 has 16 amino acids. V lost 5 bases to trimming and J lost 5 bases, with 21 bases between them. CDR3 nucleotide sequence: TGTGCCAGCAGTCGACAGGGGAAGCGGGGTGGTGAGACCCAGTACTTC. Its translation: CASSRQGKRGGETQYF.

The chain recombines TRBV5-1 with TRBJ1-5; D gene ambiguous. V was shortened by 0 bases and J by 6 bases, with 7 bases between the two germline ends. The V gene's germline CDR1 is SGHRS and CDR2 YFSETQ. The CDR3 length is 13 residues. DNA of the CDR3: TGCGCCAGCAGCTTGGGTCCCAGTCAGCCCCAGCATTTT. Amino acids: CASSLGPSQPQHF.

The chain carries TRBV30 and TRBJ2-3; 8 nucleotides align to TRBD1. The germline CDR1 and CDR2 sequences are GTSNPN and SVGIG (reference sequence). Trimming cost V 5 bases and J 4 bases; bases outside gene matches: 11. The CDR3 is made up of 15 amino acids. CDR3 amino acids: CAWSTGGGRSDTQYF. DNA for the CDR3: TGTGCCTGGTCCACAGGGGGTGGCCGCTCAGATACGCAGTATTTT.

V gene TRBV9 combines with J gene TRBJ2-2; 14 bases match TRBD2. The V segment lost 3 bases and the J segment 1 base; nucleotides outside the gene matches: 5. CDR1 and CDR2 from the germline V gene are SGDLS and YYNGEE. This CDR3 is built from 18 residues. The CDR3 reads CASSGPGLAGENTGELFF. In DNA form, the CDR3 reads TGTGCCAGCAGCGGACCGGGACTAGCGGGGGAGAACACCGGGGAGCTGTTTTTT. Full variable domain (rest looked up from reference TRBV9 and TRBJ2-2): DSGVTQTPKHLITATGQRVTLRCSPRSGDLSVYWYQQSLDQGLQFLIQYYNGEERAKGNILERFSAQQFPDLHSELNLSSLELGDSALYFCASSGPGLAGENTGELFFGEGSRLTVL.

V usage is TRBV4-1 and J usage is TRBJ2-7, with 7 bases aligning to TRBD1. CDR1 MGHRA and CDR2 YSYEKL come from the germline V gene. With 0 bases clipped from V and 7 bases from J, the junction kept 9 bases outside the gene matches. There are 15 residues in the CDR3. The CDR3, as DNA: TGCGCCAGCAGCCAAGAAAGGGGACAGCTTAATGAGCAGTACTTC. Translation gives CASSQERGQLNEQYF.

The J gene is TRBJ2-2, the V gene TRBV7-2; TRBD1 aligns across 8 bases. CDR1 is SGHTA and CDR2 is FQGNSA in the germline V gene. Germline trimming cut 5 bases from V and 1 base from J; bases unmatched to any gene: 9. This CDR3 contains 17 residues. As DNA, the CDR3 is TGTGCCAGCAGCGTATTAACAGGGGGGTGGAACACCGGGGAGCTGTTTTTT. Protein: CASSVLTGGWNTGELFF.

The rearrangement links TRBV5-8 to TRBJ1-4; tentatively, D is TRBD1 (6 bases). The CDR3 runs 13 residues. V shed 10 bases and J shed 10 bases, with 20 bases lying between them. Germline CDR1 and CDR2: SGHTS and YDEGEE. CDR3 amino acids: CASRGRGEGKLFF. CDR3 coding DNA: TGTGCCTCCAGGGGACGGGGAGAAGGAAAACTGTTTTTT.

The chain employs TRBV6-5 and TRBJ2-7, with TRBD2 as a possible D gene (6 bases). Deletions cut 2 bases from V and 7 bases from J, with 18 bases between. The CDR3 is 15 residues long. Germline values: CDR1 MNHEY, CDR2 SVGAGI. The CDR3 DNA sequence: TGTGCCAGCAGTTACACGGGGGTACCCGTTTGGGAGCAGTACTTC. Its translation is CASSYTGVPVWEQYF.

This clone was picked up one time. At the DNA level, this CDR3 is encoded by other sequences in the same sample as well. The rearrangement joins TRBV7-9 to TRBJ2-7, with 7 bases aligning to TRBD1. V lost 5 bases and J lost 3; bases outside the gene matches: 7. Germline V gene data show CDR1 as SEHNR and CDR2 as FQNEAQ (reference sequence). This CDR3 has 14 amino acids. The CDR3 sequence is CASSPRTGGYEQYF. CDR3 nucleotide sequence: TGTGCCAGCAGCCCCAGGACAGGAGGCTACGAGCAGTACTTC. Filled out from reference TRBV7-9 and TRBJ2-7, the complete variable domain reads DTGVSQNPRHKITKRGQNVTFRCDPISEHNRLYWYRQTLGQGPEFLTYFQNEAQLEKSRLLSDRFSAERPKGSFSTLEIQRTEQGDSAMYLCASSPRTGGYEQYFGPGTRLTVT.

The chain couples TRBV5-6 to TRBJ1-2; 10 bases match TRBD1. The CDR3 contains 14 residues. Trimming at V came to 0 bases and at J to 6 bases, leaving 2 bases not matched to a gene. In germline, CDR1 is SGHDT, CDR2 YYEEEE. CDR3 region: CASSLGTGGHGYTF. CDR3 in DNA: TGTGCCAGCAGCTTGGGGACAGGGGGGCATGGCTACACCTTC.

This chain joins TRBV4-3 and TRBJ2-5, with 10 bases identical to TRBD1. CDR3 length: 14 residues. CDR1 is LGHNA, CDR2 YSLEER, per germline. Trimming took 2 bases from V and 4 from J; bases not matched to a gene: 1. The CDR3 here is CASSQRQGAETQYF. The CDR3 DNA sequence: TGCGCCAGCAGCCAAAGACAGGGGGCAGAGACCCAGTACTTC.

The chain employs TRBV6-5 and TRBJ2-7, with D possibly matching TRBD1 (5 bases). CDR3 length: 15 amino acids. V lost 2 bases, J lost 4 bases, and 15 bases lay in between. Germline V gene sequence: CDR1 MNHEY, CDR2 SVGAGI. CDR3 sequence reads: CASSYQGNSRYEQYF. The CDR3, as DNA: TGTGCCAGCAGTTACCAGGGAAACAGCCGGTACGAGCAGTACTTC.

This clone has only one observation. The genes are TRBV4-2 and TRBJ1-4; D gene ambiguous. Trimming stripped 1 base from V and 9 bases from J, with 3 bases between. CDR1 and CDR2 (germline): LGHNA, YNFKEQ. This CDR3 comprises 11 residues. The CDR3: CASSQGQKLFF. CDR3 DNA: TGTGCCAGCAGCCAAGGGCAAAAACTGTTTTTT.

This chain connects TRBV7-6 to TRBJ2-7; TRBD1 might be the D (5 bases). The CDR3 is made up of 16 amino acids. Germline lookup yields CDR1 SGHVS and CDR2 FNYEAQ. The germline V and J ends were trimmed by 1 base and 0 bases, with 13 bases remaining between them. The CDR3 reads CASSLGQRSPSYEQYF. The CDR3 region has the DNA TGTGCCAGCAGCTTAGGACAGAGGTCCCCCTCCTACGAGCAGTACTTC.

V is TRBV2 and J is TRBJ1-5; no clear D gene. V was shortened by 3 bases and J by 4 bases, with 4 bases between the two germline ends. Germline lookup yields CDR1 SNHLY and CDR2 FYNNEI. The CDR3 is 12 amino acids. CDR3 protein: CASSERNQPQHF. The CDR3 DNA reads TGTGCCAGCAGTGAGAGGAATCAGCCCCAGCATTTT. Combining the CDR3 with reference TRBV2 and TRBJ1-5 gives the whole variable domain EPEVTQTPSHQVTQMGQEVILRCVPISNHLYFYWYRQILGQKVEFLVSFYNNEISEKSEIFDDQFSVERPDGSNFTLKIRSTKLEDSAMYFCASSERNQPQHFGDGTRLSIL.

This chain connects TRBV21-1 to TRBJ2-1; the DNA was not compared with TRBD2, the D call given in the table. TRBV21-1 is tagged as a pseudogene. The CDR3 loop spans 15 amino acids. CDR3: CASSKGLAADNEQFF. Here the CDR3 DNA reads TGTGCCAGCAGCAAAGGGCTAGCGGCCGACAATGAGCAGTTCTTC.

The chain has TRBV6-6 and TRBJ2-4; the D is unclear. V was pared by 3 bases and J by 6 bases, with 12 bases between. Germline values: CDR1 MNHNY, CDR2 SVGAGI (reference sequence). CDR3 size: 14 residues. CDR3: CASSYDTKSNIQYF. CDR3 nucleotide sequence: TGTGCCAGCAGTTATGACACCAAGTCAAACATTCAGTACTTC.

The gene calls are TRBV29-1 and TRBJ2-3, with TRBD2 matching 12 bases. The CDR3 spans 18 residues. Germline assignment: CDR1 SQVTM and CDR2 ANQGSEA. Trimming at V came to 1 base and at J to 0 bases, leaving 8 bases not matched to a gene. The CDR3 region is CSVEVMAGLAGSTDTQYF. The CDR3 region has the DNA TGCAGCGTTGAAGTTATGGCCGGACTAGCGGGGAGCACAGATACGCAGTATTTT.

This clone was observed a handful of times. The chain employs TRBV6-1 and TRBJ2-7; 7 nucleotides match TRBD1. Germline V gives CDR1 MNHNS, CDR2 SASEGT. Trimming cost V 6 bases and J 3 bases; bases outside gene matches: 2. This CDR3 has 12 amino acids. CDR3 in DNA: TGTGCCAGCAGCCGGGACAGCTACGAGCAGTACTTC. It is translated as CASSRDSYEQYF.